This T cell receptor (beta chain) is from a study of blood T cell repertoires in COVID-19. Study background: COVID-19 samples from acute and convalescent phases originated in the United States, Italy and Spain. From T cells, B-cell-depleted T cells, or PBMCs came the material, which was cDNA or gDNA.

As handled by the study authors: Counts of nucleated cells, estimated from reference gene primer amplification, were obtained. Clones were sequenced by immunoSEQ multiplex PCR, and TCRdb holds only the in-frame ones, with some missing. V, J and clone size derive from that table, while D and trimming were established from the DNA sequence. Of over 350,000 clones listed, around 89% are singletons. The CDR3 covers 12 residues. Germline V CDR1 and CDR2: MDHEN, SYDVKM. V was cut by 2 bases and J by 5 bases, with 4 bases left in between. The TCR comes from a woman aged 25 to 39 with acute or convalescent COVID-19. Sequences were obtained from peripheral blood. This rearrangement joins TRBV28 to TRBJ2-1; no clear D gene. In nucleotides, the CDR3 is TGTGCCAGCAGTTTAACAAACAATGAGCAGTTCTTC. Encoded protein: CASSLTNNEQFF.